These T cell receptor beta chains were read from a single sample in a study of T cells after yellow fever vaccination. Each CDR3 protein gets one entry after TCRdb re-called the 5' RACE reads with MiXCR. This table holds hundreds of thousands of distinct CDR3 sequences, 8.5% to 10% found once. The input for sequencing was PBMCs, taken on the day of the first yellow fever vaccination. The receptors were gathered from a man younger than 30 who received the YFV17D yellow fever vaccine. Both conserved end residues are part of each CDR3. Fields, in order: D gene, V gene, J gene, CDR3 length, clone size, CDR3 DNA, CDR3 protein. A D gene is named only where the DNA matches it firmly. Only part of the rows carry a size: once, few, many, or a class if the clone is expanded.

>-|TRBV5-6|TRBJ2-1|14|-
TGTGCCAGCAGCTTAGGGCTAGGAATGAATGAGCAGTTCTTC
CASSLGLGMNEQFF
>-|TRBV6-2/TRBV6-3|TRBJ2-4|16|few
TGTGCCAGCAGTCATGCCACCTTAAGGGCCAAAAACATTCAGTACTTC
CASSHATLRAKNIQYF
>TRBD1|TRBV4-1|TRBJ1-2|15|many
TGCGCCAGCAGCCCGTCCGACAGGGCAGCCTATGGCTACACCTTC
CASSPSDRAAYGYTF
>TRBD1|TRBV7-2|TRBJ2-7|15|many
TGTGCCAGCAGCTTAGGTCGGGACAGAACCTACGAGCAGTACTTC
CASSLGRDRTYEQYF
>-|TRBV2|TRBJ2-3|12|few
TGTGCCAGCAGTGAAATGGTGGATACGCAGTATTTT
CASSEMVDTQYF
>-|TRBV5-1|TRBJ2-7|15|many
TGCGCCAGCAGCTTGGGGGCAGGGATAAACTACGAGCAGTACTTC
CASSLGAGINYEQYF
>TRBD1|TRBV5-6|TRBJ1-5|15|-
TGTGCCAGCAGCCTGACGAGGGGGCTCGATCAGCCCCAGCATTTT
CASSLTRGLDQPQHF
>-|TRBV25-1|TRBJ1-2|14|-
TGTGCCAGCAGTGCGAATCGTATGGGGGGAGGCTACACCTTC
CASSANRMGGGYTF
>-|TRBV7-2|TRBJ2-3|15|-
TGTGCCAGCAGCCCGCGGGGACCCTCAGGGGATACGCAGTATTTT
CASSPRGPSGDTQYF
>-|TRBV20-1|TRBJ1-2|12|-
TGCAGTGCTACCGGCAGGGGCGCCGGCTACACCTTC
CSATGRGAGYTF
>TRBD1|TRBV29-1|TRBJ1-1|13|few
TGCAGCGCTCAGAGACAGGGGAACACTGAAGCTTTCTTT
CSAQRQGNTEAFF
>-|TRBV9|TRBJ2-3|16|-
TGTGCCAGCAGCGTAGGCTGGGGGGCTCGACTCGATACGCAGTATTTT
CASSVGWGARLDTQYF
>-|TRBV5-1|TRBJ1-3|16|-
TGCGCCAGCAGCTGGCCCGGGATTACCTCTGGAAACACCATATATTTT
CASSWPGITSGNTIYF
>-|TRBV4-1|TRBJ2-7|15|many
TGCGCCAGCAGTTTCGGACAGACCCGGTACGGGGAGCAGTACTTC
CASSFGQTRYGEQYF
>-|TRBV5-1|TRBJ1-6|14|many
TGCGCCAGCAGCCTGGAAGGGTTGGATTCACCCCTCCACTTT
CASSLEGLDSPLHF
>-|TRBV23-1|TRBJ2-5|14|-
TGCGCCAGCAGTCAAAAGGAAAGGTCGGAGACCCAGTACTTC
CASSQKERSETQYF
>TRBD2|TRBV12-3/TRBV12-4|TRBJ2-3|16|many
TGTGCCAGCAGTCTGGAGGGAGCGGGGGGGCAGGGTACGCAGTATTTT
CASSLEGAGGQGTQYF